The rows below give T cell receptor beta chains drawn from one sample of a study of post-analysis software for immune sequencing data. Each CDR3 protein gets one entry after TCRdb re-called the PCR reads with MiXCR. The sample includes around 150,000 distinct CDR3 sequences, roughly 35% of them seen just once. This specimen consisted of blood, obtained after autologous hematopoietic stem cell transplantation. The receptor set was obtained from a girl aged 5 to 17 with multiple sclerosis. CDR3s include the opening cysteine and the closing phenylalanine or tryptophan. Each record gives: CDR3 length, J gene, V gene, D gene, clone size, CDR3 protein. D genes are given only for firm matches. A clone size is listed for some rows: how often the clone was seen (once, few, many), or a class if it is expanded.

length: 11
J: TRBJ2-7
V: TRBV7-9
D: NA
size: NA
CDR3: CATSETYEQYF

length: 13
J: TRBJ1-4
V: TRBV20-1
D: TRBD1
size: few
CDR3: CSARDGDRDRLFF

length: 14
J: TRBJ1-1
V: TRBV5-1
D: NA
size: NA
CDR3: CASSLTGMNTEAFF

length: 16
J: TRBJ2-3
V: TRBV4-2
D: TRBD2
size: many
CDR3: CASSARGAEGTDTQYF

length: 16
J: TRBJ2-3
V: TRBV6-1
D: TRBD1
size: once
CDR3: CASSVVGQGRRDTQYF

length: 14
J: TRBJ1-1
V: TRBV6-2/TRBV6-3
D: NA
size: NA
CDR3: CASSYSWMNTEAFF

length: 14
J: TRBJ2-5
V: TRBV20-1
D: NA
size: NA
CDR3: CSASGDSPPYGQYF

length: 14
J: TRBJ1-4
V: TRBV29-1
D: NA
size: NA
CDR3: CSVGQGSTNEKLFF

length: 16
J: TRBJ1-1
V: TRBV20-1
D: NA
size: NA
CDR3: CSARTPGWAGGTEAFF

length: 15
J: TRBJ2-1
V: TRBV9
D: NA
size: NA
CDR3: CASSVGGTVYNEQFF

length: 13
J: TRBJ2-7
V: TRBV20-1
D: NA
size: NA
CDR3: CSAMPGLGYEQYF

length: 15
J: TRBJ2-7
V: TRBV7-6
D: TRBD1
size: NA
CDR3: CASSLGQGKGYEQYF

length: 13
J: TRBJ2-4
V: TRBV7-3
D: TRBD2
size: NA
CDR3: CASSLRIAGEQYF

length: 13
J: TRBJ2-1
V: TRBV29-1
D: TRBD2
size: NA
CDR3: CSVGGLAGNEQFF

length: 15
J: TRBJ2-5
V: TRBV7-9
D: NA
size: NA
CDR3: CASSFGGTEQETQYF

length: 15
J: TRBJ2-1
V: TRBV11-1
D: NA
size: few
CDR3: CASSPLAGENNEQFF

length: 13
J: TRBJ2-3
V: TRBV10-3
D: TRBD1
size: NA
CDR3: CAISNRGPDTQYF

length: 16
J: TRBJ2-7
V: TRBV4-2
D: TRBD2
size: NA
CDR3: CASSPGTSGSAYEQYF

length: 16
J: TRBJ2-1
V: TRBV6-2/TRBV6-3
D: TRBD2
size: few
CDR3: CASSYHAGTKSNEQFF

length: 16
J: TRBJ2-1
V: TRBV20-1
D: TRBD2
size: few
CDR3: CSATPGLAGGYNEQFF

length: 17
J: TRBJ1-1
V: TRBV27
D: NA
size: few
CDR3: CASSLSGRDFMNTEAFF

length: 12
J: TRBJ1-2
V: TRBV7-9
D: NA
size: few
CDR3: CASSPKRRGYTF

length: 14
J: TRBJ2-1
V: TRBV27
D: TRBD1
size: NA
CDR3: CASSAGTGSYEQFF

length: 12
J: TRBJ1-1
V: TRBV20-1
D: TRBD1
size: many
CDR3: CSADRGDTEAFF

length: 16
J: TRBJ2-6
V: TRBV27
D: TRBD1
size: NA
CDR3: CASGRDRVSGANVLTF

length: 13
J: TRBJ1-5
V: TRBV5-5
D: NA
size: many
CDR3: CASSFLIAQPQHF

length: 15
J: TRBJ2-7
V: TRBV7-9
D: TRBD2
size: few
CDR3: CASSRTSGRLGEQYF

length: 15
J: TRBJ2-3
V: TRBV5-1
D: NA
size: NA
CDR3: CASSLGVGDTDTQYF

length: 13
J: TRBJ2-1
V: TRBV6-5
D: NA
size: few
CDR3: CASSRSSYNEQFF

length: 14
J: TRBJ2-7
V: TRBV3-1
D: NA
size: NA
CDR3: CASSQESLWGEQYF

length: 15
J: NA
V: TRBV7-9
D: TRBD2
size: few
CDR3: CASSQGLAGLYEQYF

length: 14
J: TRBJ2-1
V: TRBV29-1
D: NA
size: once
CDR3: CSVEVGTVRGEQFF

length: 16
J: TRBJ1-2
V: TRBV6-2/TRBV6-3
D: NA
size: NA
CDR3: CASTPRGVSPNYGYTF

length: 14
J: TRBJ1-4
V: TRBV27
D: NA
size: few
CDR3: CATGRVGSNEKLFF

length: 11
J: TRBJ2-5
V: TRBV20-1
D: NA
size: NA
CDR3: CSARSKGTQYF

length: 14
J: TRBJ2-5
V: TRBV20-1
D: TRBD2
size: NA
CDR3: CSATGTSGPSAQYF

length: 16
J: TRBJ2-1
V: TRBV3-1
D: TRBD2
size: NA
CDR3: CASSQEHSGLNNEQFF

length: 14
J: TRBJ2-6
V: TRBV20-1
D: NA
size: NA
CDR3: CSARSESGANVLTF

length: 13
J: TRBJ2-1
V: TRBV27
D: NA
size: NA
CDR3: CASSLAEYNEQFF

length: 16
J: TRBJ1-1
V: TRBV20-1
D: NA
size: NA
CDR3: CSARDYRVGMNTEAFF

length: 16
J: TRBJ2-3
V: TRBV12-3/TRBV12-4
D: NA
size: NA
CDR3: CASTSFTREMTDTQYF

length: 19
J: TRBJ2-1
V: TRBV4-2
D: TRBD2
size: few
CDR3: CASSQVTGLAGGRGNEQFF

length: 13
J: TRBJ2-1
V: TRBV7-3
D: NA
size: few
CDR3: CASSSGPNNEQFF

length: 15
J: TRBJ2-3
V: TRBV7-2
D: TRBD2
size: NA
CDR3: CASRLAGLSTDTQYF

length: 13
J: TRBJ1-2
V: TRBV20-1
D: TRBD1
size: NA
CDR3: CSARGDRVYGYTF

length: 11
J: TRBJ1-2
V: TRBV29-1
D: NA
size: many
CDR3: CSVEERDGYTF

length: 15
J: TRBJ2-6
V: TRBV12-3/TRBV12-4
D: NA
size: many
CDR3: CASSFPGAGANVLTF

length: 15
J: TRBJ1-5
V: TRBV6-5
D: NA
size: NA
CDR3: CASSHKGGPNQPQHF